The entry below describes one T cell receptor beta chain. What it binds is unknown. The CDR3 runs 15 residues. Germline V gene lookup returns CDR1 SGHDT and CDR2 YYEEEE. V lost 1 base, J lost 1 base, and 3 bases stayed unmatched. This sample is part of a study of PD-1 blockade in classical Hodgkin lymphoma. The study, taken as a whole, reports: The study reported lower baseline TCR diversity in newly diagnosed patients than in healthy donors.

Measured with immunoSEQ multiplex PCR; TCRdb has only the in-frame clones, and not every one. The data show tens of thousands of clones, with approximately 80% seen just once and just under 2.5% held by the top ten. Every one of the patients relapsed after autologous stem cell transplantation (brentuximab vedotin exposure was variable). Thawed PBMCs underwent magnetic negative selection to yield purified CD4+ T cells. The sequencing used CD4+ T cells from blood, collected at baseline. The sequence was collected from a human donor with classical Hodgkin lymphoma. This rearrangement joins TRBV5-6 to TRBJ2-3; 7 bases are shared with TRBD1. CDR3 sequence (DNA): TGTGCCAGCAGCTTGATGCAGGGGGGCACAGATACGCAGTATTTT. Its protein is CASSLMQGGTDTQYF. The complete variable domain, with remaining parts taken from reference TRBV5-6 and TRBJ2-3, reads DAGVTQSPTHLIKTRGQQVTLRCSPKSGHDTVSWYQQALGQGPQFIFQYYEEEERQRGNFPDRFSGHQFPNYSSELNVNALLLGDSALYLCASSLMQGGTDTQYFGPGTRLTVL.